These T cell receptor beta chains were read from a single sample in a study of TIL therapy for anti-PD-1-resistant metastatic lung cancer. The table came from immunoSEQ multiplex PCR; TCRdb's copy has only in-frame clones and leaves some out. The repertoire holds 30,000 to 45,000 clones, over 70% seen once, with over 5.5% in the top ten. The sample consisted of blood, taken at baseline. The receptors here all came from a person aged 25 to 80 with non-small cell lung cancer. CDR3s include the opening cysteine and the closing phenylalanine or tryptophan. The order of the fields is clone size, V gene, D gene, J gene, CDR3 protein, CDR3 DNA. The D gene is left open where the match is weak. Not all rows give a size; the values are once, few, many and, for expanded clones, a class.

few	TRBV18	NA	TRBJ1-2	CASSPPGKVGEYGYTF	TGTGCCAGCTCACCTCCCGGAAAGGTCGGTGAATATGGCTACACCTTC
NA	TRBV9	NA	TRBJ1-6	CASSVRDSSNSPLHF	TGTGCCAGCAGCGTCCGGGACTCTAGTAATTCACCCCTCCACTTT
NA	TRBV28	NA	TRBJ2-7	CASSPVGRVLSYEQYF	TGTGCCAGCAGTCCCGTGGGCAGGGTACTATCCTACGAGCAGTACTTC
few	TRBV7-9	NA	TRBJ1-5	CASSQTGRNQPQHF	TGTGCCAGCAGCCAAACAGGGAGGAATCAGCCCCAGCATTTT
NA	TRBV11-1	NA	TRBJ2-2	CASSLRQPPTGELFF	TGTGCCAGCAGCCTCCGACAGCCTCCCACCGGGGAGCTGTTTTTT
NA	TRBV27	TRBD2	TRBJ2-3	CASSRRLAGGGADTQYF	TGTGCCAGCAGCCGTAGACTAGCGGGGGGCGGAGCAGATACGCAGTATTTT
few	TRBV5-1	TRBD1	TRBJ1-5	CASSKAGTGQPQHF	TGCGCCAGCAGCAAAGCGGGGACAGGACAGCCCCAGCATTTT
NA	TRBV9	NA	TRBJ1-6	CASSGLTGNSPLHF	TGTGCCAGCAGCGGTCTTACAGGGAATTCACCCCTCCACTTT
NA	TRBV11-1	NA	TRBJ2-1	CASSSTEGISYNEQFF	TGTGCCAGCAGCTCCACAGAGGGAATCTCCTACAATGAGCAGTTCTTC
few	TRBV2	TRBD1	TRBJ2-7	CASTDRDRVHHEQYF	TGTGCCAGCACAGACCGGGACAGGGTGCACCACGAGCAGTACTTC
NA	TRBV18	NA	TRBJ2-3	CASSPLLGSTDTQYF	TGTGCCAGCTCACCACTTTTAGGTAGCACAGATACGCAGTATTTT
NA	TRBV4-1	NA	TRBJ2-7	CASSPQQGSYEQYF	TGCGCCAGCAGCCCCCAACAGGGCTCCTACGAGCAGTACTTC
NA	TRBV28	TRBD2	TRBJ2-1	CASSPSLITSGKGDEQFF	TGTGCCAGCAGTCCTTCCCTAATCACTAGCGGGAAGGGCGATGAGCAGTTCTTC
NA	TRBV9	TRBD1	TRBJ1-5	CASSRGLGNQPQHF	TGTGCCAGCAGCAGGGGGCTAGGCAATCAGCCCCAGCATTTT
NA	TRBV15	TRBD2	TRBJ2-1	CATSANAGLAGGPRQFF	TGTGCCACCAGCGCCAACGCGGGACTAGCGGGAGGGCCTCGGCAGTTCTTC
NA	TRBV2	TRBD2	TRBJ2-3	CASRPLAGGADTQYF	TGTGCCAGCAGGCCCCTAGCGGGAGGGGCAGATACGCAGTATTTT
NA	TRBV28	NA	TRBJ1-2	CASSLGIDYTF	TGTGCCAGCAGTTTAGGGATTGACTACACCTTC
NA	TRBV13	NA	TRBJ2-7	CASSPGFELQYF	TGTGCCAGCAGCCCCGGGTTCGAGTTACAGTACTTC
NA	TRBV28	NA	TRBJ1-5	CTSSLYSSNQPQHF	TGTACCAGCAGTCTCTATTCAAGCAATCAGCCCCAGCATTTT
NA	TRBV6-1	NA	TRBJ2-3	CASSATRGTFHPSTDTQYF	TGTGCCAGCAGTGCCACCAGAGGGACTTTCCACCCTAGCACAGATACGCAGTATTTT
NA	TRBV10-1	TRBD1	TRBJ2-7	CASSERTGREQYF	TGCGCCAGCAGTGAGCGGACAGGGCGCGAGCAGTACTTC
NA	TRBV4-2	NA	TRBJ1-4	CASSQFTGRPEKLFF	TGTGCCAGCAGCCAATTTACAGGCCGTCCTGAAAAACTGTTTTTT
NA	TRBV9	TRBD1	TRBJ1-1	CASSRGQDTEAFF	TGTGCCAGCAGCCGGGGACAGGACACTGAAGCTTTCTTT
NA	TRBV5-8	TRBD1	TRBJ1-4	CASSKDRGGEKLFF	TGTGCCAGCAGTAAGGACAGGGGAGGCGAAAAACTGTTTTTT
few	TRBV7-2	NA	TRBJ1-1	CASSLVVSGNTEAFF	TGTGCCAGCAGCTTAGTCGTCAGCGGGAACACTGAAGCTTTCTTT
once	TRBV6-1	NA	TRBJ1-6	CASSERARLSSYNSPLHF	TGTGCCAGCAGTGAAAGGGCCAGATTGAGCTCCTATAATTCACCCCTCCACTTT
NA	TRBV5-1	NA	TRBJ1-1	CASSLGPVNTEAFF	TGCGCCAGCAGCTTGGGTCCGGTGAACACTGAAGCTTTCTTT
NA	TRBV5-5	NA	TRBJ2-7	CASSLSTVRIHEQYF	TGTGCCAGCAGCTTATCAACGGTGAGAATCCACGAGCAGTACTTC
few	TRBV28	NA	TRBJ1-6	CASQTWGGDSPLHF	TGTGCCAGCCAAACCTGGGGGGGCGATTCACCCCTCCACTTT
NA	TRBV2	TRBD1	TRBJ1-6	CASRAQDTGAPLHF	TGTGCCAGCAGAGCCCAGGACACAGGGGCACCCCTCCACTTT
once	TRBV9	NA	TRBJ2-3	CASSLEGPDTQYF	TGTGCCAGCTCCCTGGAAGGGCCAGATACGCAGTATTTT
NA	TRBV5-3	NA	TRBJ1-2	CARSLGGQFNGYTF	TGTGCCAGAAGCTTAGGCGGACAGTTCAATGGCTACACCTTC
NA	TRBV11-2	NA	TRBJ2-1	CASSLVPGPYNEQFF	TGTGCCAGCAGCTTAGTTCCGGGACCCTACAATGAGCAGTTCTTC
few	TRBV6-6	NA	TRBJ1-2	CATPYRVGYTF	TGTGCCACCCCCTACAGGGTTGGCTACACCTTC
NA	TRBV7-9	NA	TRBJ2-4	CASSLEPGLAKNIQYF	TGTGCCAGCAGCTTAGAGCCGGGATTAGCCAAAAACATTCAGTACTTC
NA	TRBV4-2	NA	TRBJ1-2	CASSQDYGSYGYTF	TGTGCCAGCAGCCAAGATTACGGAAGCTATGGCTACACCTTC
NA	TRBV5-3	TRBD1	TRBJ2-7	CARSVGTGQGGNEQYF	TGTGCCAGAAGCGTAGGAACGGGACAGGGAGGCAACGAGCAGTACTTC
few	TRBV28	TRBD1	TRBJ1-4	CASSFRGLNEKLFF	TGTGCCAGCAGTTTTAGGGGGCTTAATGAAAAACTGTTTTTT
NA	TRBV6-6	NA	TRBJ1-4	CASSGGSSEGEKLFF	TGTGCCAGCAGTGGGGGCTCTTCAGAGGGTGAAAAACTGTTTTTT
once	TRBV11-2	TRBD1	TRBJ1-1	CASSLGWTGNTEAFF	TGTGCCAGCAGCTTAGGCTGGACAGGGAACACTGAAGCTTTCTTT
NA	TRBV27	TRBD1	TRBJ2-3	CASRTWLGQGAGDTQYF	TGTGCCAGCAGAACATGGCTGGGACAGGGGGCGGGAGATACGCAGTATTTT
NA	TRBV6-1	NA	TRBJ1-1	CASSVGAGTEAFF	TGTGCCAGCAGTGTAGGGGCCGGCACTGAAGCTTTCTTT
NA	TRBV6-1	TRBD1	TRBJ1-2	CASRSTGVGYGYIF	TGTGCCAGCAGGAGCACAGGGGTCGGCTATGGCTACATCTTC
NA	TRBV28	NA	TRBJ2-5	CASGEGSTYQETQYF	TGTGCCAGCGGAGAGGGGTCAACGTACCAAGAGACCCAGTACTTC
NA	TRBV28	TRBD1	TRBJ2-5	CASSSPSRGQETQYF	TGTGCCAGCAGCTCCCCTTCCAGGGGGCAAGAGACCCAGTACTTC